These T cell receptor beta chains were read from a single sample in a study of blood T cells in healthy people across ages. Each CDR3 protein is one row after TCRdb ran MiXCR on the 5' RACE reads. The sample has hundreds of thousands of distinct CDR3 sequences; roughly 30% are singletons. Sequenced: blood. All receptors come from a woman aged 80 or over in good health. The conserved cysteine and the conserved F or W are not part of the CDR3 here.

V	J	CDR3
TRBV3-1	TRBJ2-5	ASLKSGSETQY
TRBV7-2	TRBJ2-1	ATGPPFNEQF
TRBV6-6	TRBJ2-4	ASSYLGQGEH
TRBV6-4	TRBJ2-3	ASSELAGAGTQY
TRBV5-1	TRBJ2-1	AGSFARASGGLRV
TRBV7-9	TRBJ2-5	ASSLGTTGRSTETQY
TRBV5-6	TRBJ2-7	ASSFTAVGSYEQY
TRBV7-2	TRBJ2-4	ASSLKTGPRQY
TRBV7-2	TRBJ1-5	ASSLEGKYSNQPQH
TRBV4-2	TRBJ1-4	ASSPDRVNEKLF
TRBV7-9	TRBJ2-1	ASTREVGDNEQF
TRBV12-3/TRBV12-4	TRBJ2-7	ASSFLGQGLYNEQY
TRBV7-2	TRBJ1-5	ASSLAGRASNQPQH
TRBV7-2	TRBJ1-5	ASSPHLQGFQPQH
TRBV7-6	TRBJ2-7	ASSLDDGYEQY
TRBV27	TRBJ2-3	ATKAGRSTDTQY
TRBV6-6	TRBJ2-7	ASSYSGGGRYEQY
TRBV15	.	ATSDRGRYEQY
TRBV30	TRBJ2-7	AWRWGVYEQY
TRBV9	TRBJ1-1	ASSVLGGEAF
TRBV5-1	TRBJ2-1	ASSLEHTSSYNEQF
TRBV20-1	TRBJ2-1	SATSPSGRNEQF
TRBV7-2	TRBJ1-1	ASSFVLKASTEAF
TRBV7-9	TRBJ2-1	ASSPRGTGGFYEQF
TRBV6-2/TRBV6-3	TRBJ1-2	ASSPNARDSYYGYT
TRBV20-1	TRBJ1-6	SARKTGGISNSPLH
TRBV4-3	TRBJ1-1	ARSRVQGEAF
TRBV5-1	TRBJ2-1	ASSLFMWDEQF
TRBV3-1	TRBJ1-4	ASSQVGGQGNEKLF
TRBV7-2	TRBJ1-2	ASSLATGTYGYT
TRBV4-1	TRBJ1-6	ASSRDPAGDNSPLH
TRBV27	TRBJ1-1	ASSSDLGGGTEAF
TRBV20-1	TRBJ1-6	SAGSSSSYNSPLH
TRBV30	TRBJ1-2	AWSGSHWGYGYT
TRBV3-1	TRBJ2-2	ASSLDITGELF
TRBV18	TRBJ2-2	ASSPMTGPLSNTGELF